Sequencing of this TCR beta chain was carried out in a study of T cell responses to AZD1222 COVID-19 vaccine. General study results and limits: White British donors predominated, females outnumbered males, and clonal diversity was possibly underestimated. Once two AZD1222 doses were given, Spike-specific TCR breadth and depth went up. Nearly half of spike-specific TCRs reportedly go after variant regions that carry no mutations.

The germline CDR1 and CDR2 sequences are LGHNA and YNFKEQ. The CDR3 is made up of 15 amino acids. Unmatched junction bases numbered 6, after V lost 0 bases and J lost 5 bases. On this clone itself: Its antigen remains unknown.

The assay was immunoSEQ multiplex PCR, and TCRdb's table has in-frame clones only and misses some. This table has about 140,000 clones, around 92% appearing once. The chain couples TRBV4-2 to TRBJ1-1; 7 bases map to TRBD1. This specimen was peripheral blood, taken 28 days after the second AZD1222 dose. This sequence was found in an adult who received the AZD1222 COVID-19 vaccine. The CDR3 protein is CASSQEQAGGTEAFF. The CDR3 DNA reads TGTGCCAGCAGCCAAGAGCAGGCAGGGGGGACTGAAGCTTTCTTT.